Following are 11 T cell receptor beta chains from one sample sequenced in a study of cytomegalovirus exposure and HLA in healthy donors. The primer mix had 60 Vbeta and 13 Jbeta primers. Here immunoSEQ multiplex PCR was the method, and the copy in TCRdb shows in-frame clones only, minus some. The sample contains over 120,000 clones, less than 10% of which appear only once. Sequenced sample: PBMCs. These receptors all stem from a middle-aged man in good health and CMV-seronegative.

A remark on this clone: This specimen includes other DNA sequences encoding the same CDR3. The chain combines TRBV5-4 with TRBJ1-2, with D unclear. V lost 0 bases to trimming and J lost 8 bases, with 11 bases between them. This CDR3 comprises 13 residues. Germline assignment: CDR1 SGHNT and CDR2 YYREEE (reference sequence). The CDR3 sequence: CASSLAGWHGYTF. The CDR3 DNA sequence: TGTGCCAGCAGCTTGGCCGGGTGGCACGGCTACACCTTC.

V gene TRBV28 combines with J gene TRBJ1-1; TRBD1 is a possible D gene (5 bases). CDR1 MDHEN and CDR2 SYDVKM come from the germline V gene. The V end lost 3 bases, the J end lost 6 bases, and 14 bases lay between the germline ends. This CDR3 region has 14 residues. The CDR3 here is CASSFWGVRSEAFF. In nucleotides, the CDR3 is TGTGCCAGCAGTTTCTGGGGGGTGAGGTCTGAAGCTTTCTTT.

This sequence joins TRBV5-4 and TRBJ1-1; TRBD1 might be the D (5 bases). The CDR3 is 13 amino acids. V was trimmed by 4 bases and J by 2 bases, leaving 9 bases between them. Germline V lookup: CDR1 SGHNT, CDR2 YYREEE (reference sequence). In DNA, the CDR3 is TGTGCCAGCAGCGGGGCGAGTAACACTGAAGCTTTCTTT. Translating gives CASSGASNTEAFF.

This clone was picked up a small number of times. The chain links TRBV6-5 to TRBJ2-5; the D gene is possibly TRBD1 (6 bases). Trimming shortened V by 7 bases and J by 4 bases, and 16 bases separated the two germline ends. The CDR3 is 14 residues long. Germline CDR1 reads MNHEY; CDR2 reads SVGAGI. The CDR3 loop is CASKLPGGGETQYF. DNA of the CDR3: TGTGCCAGCAAACTCCCTGGGGGCGGAGAGACCCAGTACTTC.

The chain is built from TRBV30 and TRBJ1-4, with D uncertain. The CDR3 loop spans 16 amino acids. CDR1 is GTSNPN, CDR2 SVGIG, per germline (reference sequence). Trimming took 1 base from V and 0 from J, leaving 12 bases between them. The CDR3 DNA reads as TGTGCCTGGAGTGGGACTCTACCTACAACTAATGAAAAACTGTTTTTT. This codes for CAWSGTLPTTNEKLFF.

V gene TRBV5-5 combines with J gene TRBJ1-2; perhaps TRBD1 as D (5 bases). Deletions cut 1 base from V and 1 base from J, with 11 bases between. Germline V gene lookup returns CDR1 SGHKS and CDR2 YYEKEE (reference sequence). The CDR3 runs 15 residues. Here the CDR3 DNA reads TGTGCCAGCAGCTTGAGGACACTTGATAACTATGGCTACACCTTC. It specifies CASSLRTLDNYGYTF.

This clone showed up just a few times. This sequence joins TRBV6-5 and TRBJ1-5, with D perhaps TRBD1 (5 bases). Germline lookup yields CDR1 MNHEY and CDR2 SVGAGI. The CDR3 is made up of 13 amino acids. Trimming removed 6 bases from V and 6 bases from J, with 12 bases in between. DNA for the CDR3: TGTGCCAGCAGCCCCGTTAGGGGTCAGCCCCAGCATTTT. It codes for CASSPVRGQPQHF.

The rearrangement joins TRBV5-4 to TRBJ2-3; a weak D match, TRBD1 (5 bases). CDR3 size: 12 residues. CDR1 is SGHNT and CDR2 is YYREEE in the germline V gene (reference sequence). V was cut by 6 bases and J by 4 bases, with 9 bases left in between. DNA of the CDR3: TGTGCCAGCACCCAGGGTCCAGATACGCAGTATTTT. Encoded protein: CASTQGPDTQYF.

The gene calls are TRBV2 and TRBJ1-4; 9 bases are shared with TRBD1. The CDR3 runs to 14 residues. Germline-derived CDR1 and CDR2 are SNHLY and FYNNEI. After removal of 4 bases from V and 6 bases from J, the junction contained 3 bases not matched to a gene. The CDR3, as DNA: TGTGCCAGCAGTGTTAGGACAGGGGATGAAAAACTGTTTTTT. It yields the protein CASSVRTGDEKLFF.

The CDR3 bases are TGTGCCACGGGACAGGGGATCAACTATGGCTACACCTTC. Its translation: CATGQGINYGYTF. V and J are TRBV11-2 and TRBJ1-2; 10 bases are a match to TRBD1. This CDR3 has 13 residues. Germline assignment: CDR1 SGHAT and CDR2 FQNNGV. The junction had 4 bases not matched to a gene; V was cut back by 10 bases and J by 2 bases. The whole variable domain, filled in from reference TRBV11-2 and TRBJ1-2, reads EAGVAQSPRYKIIEKRQSVAFWCNPISGHATLYWYQQILGQGPKLLIQFQNNGVVDDSQLPKDRFSAERLKGVDSTLKIQPAKLEDSAVYLCATGQGINYGYTFGSGTRLTVV.

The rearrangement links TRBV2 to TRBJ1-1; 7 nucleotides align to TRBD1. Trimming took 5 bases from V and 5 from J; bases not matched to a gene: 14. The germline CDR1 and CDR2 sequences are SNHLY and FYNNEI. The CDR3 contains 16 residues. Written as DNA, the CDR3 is TGTGCCAGCAGTTCGAGACAGGGTCAGTTCGGGACTGAAGCTTTCTTT. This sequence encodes CASSSRQGQFGTEAFF.